One T cell receptor beta chain is described in this entry. Antigen specificity is unknown. These data come from a study of shared clonotypes between healthy human individuals. Study outcomes and limitations: Genetic and exposure-history diversity was limited by the small donor number. Clonotype sharing across donors was expected to vary with sequencing depth.

This CDR3 spans 14 amino acids. Germline loops: CDR1 KGHSH, CDR2 LQKENI. V gave up 3 bases and J gave up 2 bases, with 8 bases separating them. It was on ten immunoSEQ deep assay plates that unsorted PBMC DNA was sequenced. This table comes from immunoSEQ multiplex PCR, and its TCRdb copy is limited to in-frame clones, with some not included. The data show some 450,000 clones, over 60% seen once. This chain connects TRBV18 to TRBJ1-3; D is undetermined. The sample comprised PBMCs. The origin of this receptor is a woman aged 40 to 50 in good health. Some clones in this sample may be carry-over from other donors' samples. CDR3 region: CASSPPNPGNTIYF. The DNA for the CDR3 is TGTGCCAGCTCACCGCCCAACCCTGGAAACACCATATATTTT.